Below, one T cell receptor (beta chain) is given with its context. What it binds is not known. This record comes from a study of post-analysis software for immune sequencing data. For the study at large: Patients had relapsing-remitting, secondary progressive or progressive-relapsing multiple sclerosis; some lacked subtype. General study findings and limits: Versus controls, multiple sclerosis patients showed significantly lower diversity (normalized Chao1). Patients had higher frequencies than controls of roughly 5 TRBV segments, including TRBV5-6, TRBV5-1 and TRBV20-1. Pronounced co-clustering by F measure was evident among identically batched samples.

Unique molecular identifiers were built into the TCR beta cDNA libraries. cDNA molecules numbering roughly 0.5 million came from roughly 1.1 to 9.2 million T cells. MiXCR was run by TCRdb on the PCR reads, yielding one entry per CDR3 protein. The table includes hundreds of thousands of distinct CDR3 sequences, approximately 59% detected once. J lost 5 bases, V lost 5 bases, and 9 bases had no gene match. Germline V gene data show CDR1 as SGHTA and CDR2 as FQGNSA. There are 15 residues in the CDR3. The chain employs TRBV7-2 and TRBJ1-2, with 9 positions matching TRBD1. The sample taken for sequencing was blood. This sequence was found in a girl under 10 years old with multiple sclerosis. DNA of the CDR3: TGTGCCAGCAGCAACCGACAGGGGGAAGGATATGGCTACACCTTC. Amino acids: CASSNRQGEGYGYTF.